This is a list of T cell receptor beta chains from one sample in a study of regulatory T cells. TCRdb keeps only in-frame clones here, not all; method: immunoSEQ multiplex PCR. The table lists about 17,000 clones, around 83% of them singletons, with over 7% in the top ten. The sequenced material came from conventional CD4+ T cells sorted from blood. The receptors derive from a person aged 25 to 39 with CD3G deficiency. The CDR3 runs from the conserved cysteine through the conserved F or W. D genes are given only for firm matches. Not all rows give a size; the values are once, few, many and, for expanded clones, a class.

D | size | J | V | CDR3 | DNA
NA | NA | TRBJ1-2 | TRBV28 | CASSPPTTQGLYGYTF | TGTGCCAGCAGTCCGCCGACCACTCAAGGGCTTTATGGCTACACCTTC
NA | NA | TRBJ2-7 | TRBV5-1 | CASSLGPGYEQYF | TGCGCCAGCAGCTTGGGCCCAGGCTACGAGCAGTACTTC
NA | NA | TRBJ1-1 | TRBV5-1 | CASSLHGENTEAFF | TGCGCCAGCAGCTTACATGGGGAGAACACTGAAGCTTTCTTT
TRBD1 | NA | TRBJ1-4 | TRBV10-3 | CAISADRVGKLFF | TGTGCCATCAGCGCGGACAGGGTTGGAAAACTGTTTTTT
NA | NA | TRBJ1-6 | TRBV12-5 | CASGPGHLNSPLHF | TGTGCTAGTGGCCCGGGACACCTAAATTCACCCCTCCACTTT
TRBD1 | NA | TRBJ2-1 | TRBV5-1 | CASSLSPHRGSGNEQFF | TGCGCCAGCAGCCTCTCCCCCCACAGGGGAAGCGGCAATGAGCAGTTCTTC
TRBD1 | NA | TRBJ2-7 | TRBV10-3 | CAISLTGDEQYF | TGTGCCATCAGCCTGACAGGGGACGAGCAGTACTTC
NA | NA | TRBJ2-6 | TRBV28 | CASSNTPGVGANVLTF | TGTGCCAGCAGTAACACTCCAGGGGTAGGGGCCAACGTCCTGACTTTC
TRBD1 | NA | TRBJ1-2 | TRBV28 | CASSLPNTGGAVKGYTF | TGTGCCAGCAGTTTACCTAATACAGGGGGCGCAGTGAAGGGCTACACCTTC
NA | once | TRBJ1-6 | TRBV28 | CASSGGGRRNSPLHF | TGTGCCAGCAGCGGGGGGGGACGTCGTAATTCACCCCTCCACTTT
TRBD1 | NA | TRBJ2-7 | TRBV28 | CASSSHPDRGEQYF | TGTGCCAGCAGTTCCCACCCAGACAGGGGCGAGCAGTACTTC
NA | NA | TRBJ2-7 | TRBV6-6 | CASSYSGFNEQYF | TGTGCCAGCAGTTACTCAGGGTTTAACGAGCAGTACTTC
TRBD1 | NA | TRBJ1-2 | TRBV7-2 | CASSLVGVGQGQGYTF | TGTGCCAGCAGCTTAGTGGGGGTGGGACAGGGACAGGGCTACACCTTC
TRBD1 | NA | TRBJ2-7 | TRBV28 | CASSTWTGPKVQYF | TGTGCCAGCAGTACTTGGACAGGACCAAAGGTGCAGTACTTC
NA | once | TRBJ2-1 | TRBV5-1 | CASSLGPVLARGDNEQFF | TGCGCCAGCAGCTTGGGCCCTGTCCTAGCTCGAGGGGACAATGAGCAGTTCTTC
NA | NA | TRBJ1-2 | TRBV6-1 | CASSEGTLPNYGYTF | TGTGCCAGCAGTGAGGGGACCCTACCTAACTATGGCTACACCTTC
NA | NA | TRBJ1-2 | TRBV28 | CASSSQGSTNYGYTF | TGTGCCAGCAGTTCCCAGGGGTCAACTAACTATGGCTACACCTTC
TRBD1 | NA | TRBJ1-6 | TRBV6-6 | CASRLNPGQGLSPLHF | TGTGCCAGCAGGCTAAACCCGGGACAGGGACTTTCACCCCTCCACTTT